This TCR beta chain was recorded in a study of blood T cell repertoires in COVID-19. Methods used by the authors: It was from reference gene primer amplification that nucleated cell counts were estimated. Assay used: immunoSEQ multiplex PCR; TCRdb lists only in-frame clones, some missing. V and J calls plus clone size are reproduced from that table; the DNA served to infer D and trimming. The sample consists of over 200,000 clones, 85% to 90% of them appearing once. The sequence derives from a man aged 18 to 35 who had recovered from COVID-19. Sequencing was done on a sample of PBMCs or T cells enriched from blood (not recorded which).

The CDR3 sequence is CASTLYPGELPYEQYF. The CDR3 coding sequence is TGCGCCAGCACCCTATACCCGGGGGAATTGCCCTACGAGCAGTACTTC. The chain has TRBV4-1 and TRBJ2-7, with D tentatively TRBD2 (6 bases). Germline V lookup: CDR1 MGHRA, CDR2 YSYEKL. Trimming shortened V by 7 bases and J by 2 bases, and 21 bases separated the two germline ends. The CDR3 has 16 amino acids.